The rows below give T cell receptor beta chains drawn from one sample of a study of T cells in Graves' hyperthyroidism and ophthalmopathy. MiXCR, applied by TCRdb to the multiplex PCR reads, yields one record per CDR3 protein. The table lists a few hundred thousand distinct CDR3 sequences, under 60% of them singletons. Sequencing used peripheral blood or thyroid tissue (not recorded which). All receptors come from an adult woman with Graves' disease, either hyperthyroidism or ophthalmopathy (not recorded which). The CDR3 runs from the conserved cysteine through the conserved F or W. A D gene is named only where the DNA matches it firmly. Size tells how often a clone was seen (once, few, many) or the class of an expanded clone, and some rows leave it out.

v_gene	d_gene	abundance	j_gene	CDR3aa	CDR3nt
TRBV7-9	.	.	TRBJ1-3	CASSLKSAGGNTIYF	TGTGCCAGCAGCTTAAAATCAGCGGGCGGAAACACCATATATTTT
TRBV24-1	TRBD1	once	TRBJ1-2	CAWSVPEQGARGYTF	TGTGCCTGGAGTGTACCCGAACAGGGGGCGAGGGGCTACACCTTC
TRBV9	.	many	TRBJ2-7	CASSVYDGLTYEQYF	TGTGCCAGCAGCGTATATGACGGATTAACCTACGAGCAGTACTTC
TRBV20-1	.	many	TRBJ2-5	CSASENQETQYF	TGCAGTGCTAGTGAAAACCAAGAGACCCAGTACTTC
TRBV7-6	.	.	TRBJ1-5	CAVRVGNQPQHF	TGTGCCGTCAGGGTCGGAAATCAGCCCCAGCATTTT
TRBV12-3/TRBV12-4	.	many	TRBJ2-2	CASSPLTSTHTGELFF	TGTGCCAGCAGTCCCCTGACTAGTACGCACACCGGGGAGCTGTTTTTT
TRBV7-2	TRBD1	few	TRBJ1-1	CASSLGVGGYREAFF	TGTGCCAGCAGCTTAGGCGTAGGGGGCTATCGGGAAGCTTTCTTT
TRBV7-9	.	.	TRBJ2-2	CASSSFATGELFF	TGTGCCAGCAGCTCTTTTGCCACCGGGGAGCTGTTTTTT
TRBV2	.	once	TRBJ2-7	CASSEAGSQGTYEQYF	TGTGCCAGCAGTGAAGCCGGGTCCCAAGGGACCTACGAGCAGTACTTC
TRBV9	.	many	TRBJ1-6	CASSVGQAGIGSPLHF	TGTGCCAGCAGCGTAGGACAGGCCGGTATTGGTTCACCCCTCCACTTT
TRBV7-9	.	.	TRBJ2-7	CASSLIALGKNEQYF	TGTGCCAGCAGCTTGATAGCGCTAGGGAAAAACGAGCAGTACTTC
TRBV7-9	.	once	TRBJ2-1	CASSPGPSAGQFF	TGTGCCAGCAGCCCGGGACCTTCGGCGGGGCAGTTCTTC
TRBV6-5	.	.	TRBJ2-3	CASSPLGDTQYF	TGTGCCAGCAGTCCACTCGGGGATACGCAGTATTTT
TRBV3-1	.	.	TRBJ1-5	CASSEPNTYYQPQHF	TGTGCCAGCAGCGAGCCGAATACATACTATCAGCCCCAGCATTTT
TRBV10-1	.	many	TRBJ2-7	CATRAPTEPNVEQYF	TGCGCCACCCGGGCACCGACAGAGCCAAACGTCGAGCAGTACTTC
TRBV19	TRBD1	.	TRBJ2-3	CASADRGLGAHTDTQYF	TGTGCCAGTGCGGACAGGGGGTTAGGGGCGCACACAGATACGCAGTATTTT
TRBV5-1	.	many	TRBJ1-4	CASSLAGEANEKLFF	TGCGCCAGCAGCTTGGCCGGGGAGGCTAATGAAAAACTGTTTTTT
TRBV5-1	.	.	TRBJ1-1	CASSLGTDEAFF	TGCGCCAGCAGCTTAGGGACCGATGAAGCTTTCTTT
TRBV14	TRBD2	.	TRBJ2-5	CASSVASGGAGETQYF	TGTGCCAGCAGCGTCGCGAGCGGGGGGGCCGGAGAGACCCAGTACTTC
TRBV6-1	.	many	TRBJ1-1	CASSVGRTVPMNTEAFF	TGTGCCAGCAGTGTTGGTAGGACGGTACCGATGAACACTGAAGCTTTCTTT
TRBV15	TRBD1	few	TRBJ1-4	CATSSPGTGVEKLFF	TGTGCCACCAGCAGTCCCGGGACAGGGGTTGAAAAACTGTTTTTT
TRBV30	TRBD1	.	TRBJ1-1	CAWDPGTGAGAFF	TGTGCCTGGGACCCCGGGACAGGGGCGGGTGCTTTCTTT
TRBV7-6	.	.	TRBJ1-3	CASSLLGDFGNTIYF	TGTGCCAGCAGCTTGCTGGGGGACTTCGGAAACACCATATATTTT
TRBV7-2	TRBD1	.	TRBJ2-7	CASSYTTGLEQYF	TGTGCCAGCAGCTACACGACAGGGCTCGAGCAGTACTTC
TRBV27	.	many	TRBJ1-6	CASSLGRSYNSPLHF	TGTGCCAGCAGTTTGGGGCGGAGCTATAATTCACCCCTCCACTTT
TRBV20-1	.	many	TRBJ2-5	CSARQGLQETQYF	TGCAGTGCTAGACAGGGCTTACAAGAGACCCAGTACTTC
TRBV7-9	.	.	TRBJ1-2	CASSESKGDTF	TGTGCCAGCAGCGAGTCGAAGGGGGACACCTTC
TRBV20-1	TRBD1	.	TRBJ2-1	CSATEGANEQFF	TGCAGTGCTACTGAGGGGGCCAATGAGCAGTTCTTC
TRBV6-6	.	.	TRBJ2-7	CASSPLHSYEQYF	TGTGCCAGCAGCCCCCTTCACTCCTACGAGCAGTACTTC
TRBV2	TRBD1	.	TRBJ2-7	CASSSRRQGPGYEQYF	TGTGCCAGCAGTTCTCGCAGACAGGGCCCCGGCTACGAGCAGTACTTC
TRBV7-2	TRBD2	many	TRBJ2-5	CASMAGPGLAEQETQYF	TGTGCCAGCATGGCGGGCCCGGGACTAGCTGAGCAAGAGACCCAGTACTTC
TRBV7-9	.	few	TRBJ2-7	CASSSARAYEQYF	TGTGCCAGCAGCTCCGCCAGGGCCTACGAGCAGTACTTC
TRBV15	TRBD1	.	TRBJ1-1	CATKPGTGVGSTEAFF	TGTGCCACTAAACCCGGGACAGGGGTTGGGAGCACTGAAGCTTTCTTT
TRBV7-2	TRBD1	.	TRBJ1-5	CASSLEAGGQGAETQHF	TGTGCCAGCAGCTTAGAAGCCGGCGGACAGGGGGCGGAGACCCAGCATTTT
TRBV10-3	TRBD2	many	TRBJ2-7	CAIRGTSLSYEQYF	TGTGCCATCAGGGGGACTAGCCTCTCCTACGAGCAGTACTTC
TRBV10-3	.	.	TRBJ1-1	CAISGGTSGNNEAFF	TGTGCCATCAGTGGTGGAACTAGCGGGAACAATGAAGCTTTCTTT
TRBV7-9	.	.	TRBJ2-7	CASSGGNFYEQYF	TGTGCCAGCAGTGGCGGGAACTTCTACGAGCAGTACTTC
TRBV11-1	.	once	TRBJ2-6	CASSPRDPIQGRGSGANVLTF	TGTGCCAGCAGCCCAAGGGACCCAATTCAAGGGAGAGGATCTGGGGCCAACGTCCTGACTTTC
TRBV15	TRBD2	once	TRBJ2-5	CATSSGTSMETQYF	TGTGCCACCAGCAGTGGGACTAGCATGGAGACCCAGTACTTC
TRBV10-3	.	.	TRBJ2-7	CAISEMQRAGKQYF	TGTGCCATCAGTGAAATGCAACGGGCGGGTAAGCAGTACTTC
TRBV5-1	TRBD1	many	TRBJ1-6	CASSKEQGGNSPLHF	TGCGCCAGCAGCAAGGAACAGGGGGGCAATTCACCCCTCCACTTT
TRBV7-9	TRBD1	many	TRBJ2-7	CASSIPGQGVDEQYF	TGTGCCAGCAGCATCCCGGGACAGGGGGTAGACGAGCAGTACTTC
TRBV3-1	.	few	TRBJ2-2	CASYTTGTQGNTGELFF	TGTGCCAGCTACACAACCGGGACCCAGGGGAACACCGGGGAGCTGTTTTTT
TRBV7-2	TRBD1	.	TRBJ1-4	CASSLRQGTSTNEKLFF	TGTGCCAGCAGCCTAAGACAGGGGACATCAACTAATGAAAAACTGTTTTTT
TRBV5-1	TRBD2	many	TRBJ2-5	CASRTSGMETQYF	TGCGCCAGCAGGACTAGCGGGATGGAGACCCAGTACTTC
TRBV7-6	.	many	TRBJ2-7	CASSPGWGADEQYF	TGTGCCAGCAGCCCAGGCTGGGGAGCGGACGAGCAGTACTTC
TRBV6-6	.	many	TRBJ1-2	CASKGPGDGYTF	TGTGCCAGCAAAGGGCCAGGGGACGGCTACACCTTC
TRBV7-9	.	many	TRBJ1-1	CASSLLGSEAFF	TGTGCCAGCAGCTTATTAGGGAGTGAAGCTTTCTTT
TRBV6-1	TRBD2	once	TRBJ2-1	CARSELAGEGNEQFF	TGTGCCAGAAGCGAACTAGCGGGAGAGGGCAATGAGCAGTTCTTC
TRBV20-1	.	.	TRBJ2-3	CSARGYGSGDTQYF	TGCAGTGCTAGAGGATATGGATCGGGAGATACGCAGTATTTT
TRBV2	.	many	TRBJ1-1	CASSGGRATEAFF	TGTGCCAGCAGTGGGGGCAGGGCCACTGAAGCTTTCTTT
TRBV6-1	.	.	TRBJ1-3	CASSEDRGNTIYF	TGTGCCAGCAGTGAAGATCGGGGAAACACCATATATTTT
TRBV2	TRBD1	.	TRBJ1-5	CASSDSGQAHIGGTYSNQPQHF	TGTGCCAGCAGTGATAGCGGACAGGCTCACATAGGAGGCACATATAGCAATCAGCCCCAGCATTTT
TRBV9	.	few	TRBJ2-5	CASSVGSSGETQYF	TGTGCCAGCAGCGTAGGATCGAGCGGGGAGACCCAGTACTTC